This T cell receptor (beta chain) was recovered during a study of cytomegalovirus exposure and HLA in healthy donors. About the research overall: Membership in the Caucasian-associated ancestry cluster was found for 81% of nearly 400 genotyped donors.

About this clone: Its matching antigen is unknown.

The PCR ran on 60 Vbeta and 13 Jbeta primers. TCRdb keeps only in-frame clones here, not all; method: immunoSEQ multiplex PCR. The table has fewer than 250,000 clones, over 70% seen once. General study findings and limits: About 87% or about 30% of the time was how often most TCR beta V segments were productive, according to an earlier analysis.

The receptor comes from a man aged 25-45 years in good health and CMV-seronegative. The sequenced sample was PBMCs.

In DNA, the CDR3 is TGCGCCAGCAGCCTCGGACAGGGGGCGGGTGGCTACACCTTC. Protein product: CASSLGQGAGGYTF. The V gene is TRBV4-1, the J gene TRBJ1-2; 11 nucleotides line up with TRBD1. The germline gives CDR1 MGHRA, CDR2 YSYEKL. The junction had 5 bases not matched to a gene; V was cut back by 4 bases and J by 7 bases. The CDR3 is made up of 14 amino acids.